This T cell receptor (beta chain) derives from a study of early T cells in non-severe SARS-CoV-2 infection. MiXCR, run by TCRdb on the 5' RACE reads, gives a single entry per CDR3 protein. The sample consists of tens of thousands of distinct CDR3 sequences, around 6.5% of them appearing once. The CDR3 extends over 11 amino acids. In germline, CDR1 is SEHNR, CDR2 FQNEAQ (reference sequence). Details on this clonotype: At one end the junction does not follow the germline gene, possibly because of a read error.

The rearrangement uses TRBV7-9 and TRBJ2-3, with D hard to call. The TCR was taken from an adult who was a healthcare worker with PCR-confirmed SARS-CoV-2 infection or an uninfected control (not recorded which). The source was whole blood, collected at baseline. This chain's CDR3 is CACSAGDTQYF. CDR3 in DNA: TGTGCCTGCAGTGCAGGCGATACGCAGTATTTT.